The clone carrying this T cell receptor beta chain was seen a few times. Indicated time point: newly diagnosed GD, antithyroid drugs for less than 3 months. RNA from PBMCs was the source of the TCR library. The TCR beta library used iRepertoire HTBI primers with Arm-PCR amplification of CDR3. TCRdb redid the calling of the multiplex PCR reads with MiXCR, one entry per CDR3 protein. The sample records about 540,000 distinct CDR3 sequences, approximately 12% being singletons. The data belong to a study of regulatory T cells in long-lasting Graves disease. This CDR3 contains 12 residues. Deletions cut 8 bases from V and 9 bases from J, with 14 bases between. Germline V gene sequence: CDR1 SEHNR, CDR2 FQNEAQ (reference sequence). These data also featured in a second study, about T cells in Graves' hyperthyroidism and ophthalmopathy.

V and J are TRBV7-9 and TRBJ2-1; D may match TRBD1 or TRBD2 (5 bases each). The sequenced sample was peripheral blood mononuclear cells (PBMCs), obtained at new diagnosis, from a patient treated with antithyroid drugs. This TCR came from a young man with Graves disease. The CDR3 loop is CASQDRGGEQFF. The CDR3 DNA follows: TGTGCCAGCCAGGATCGTGGGGGTGAGCAGTTCTTC. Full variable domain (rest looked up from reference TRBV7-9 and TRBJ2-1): DTGVSQNPRHKITKRGQNVTFRCDPISEHNRLYWYRQTLGQGPEFLTYFQNEAQLEKSRLLSDRFSAERPKGSFSTLEIQRTEQGDSAMYLCASQDRGGEQFFGPGTRLTVL.